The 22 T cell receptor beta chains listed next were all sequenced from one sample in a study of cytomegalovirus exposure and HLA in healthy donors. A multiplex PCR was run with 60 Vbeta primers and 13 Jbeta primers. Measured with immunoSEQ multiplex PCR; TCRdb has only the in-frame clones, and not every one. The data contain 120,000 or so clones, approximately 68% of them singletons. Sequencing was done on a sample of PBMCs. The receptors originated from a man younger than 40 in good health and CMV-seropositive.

The CDR3 loop reads CASSDSTVTGELFF. The CDR3, as DNA: TGTGCCAGCAGTGACAGTACCGTCACCGGGGAGCTGTTTTTT. The chain links TRBV6-1 to TRBJ2-2; D unresolved. This CDR3 has 14 amino acids. V was clipped by 3 bases and J by 4 bases, with 9 bases between them. The V gene's germline CDR1 is MNHNS and CDR2 SASEGT.

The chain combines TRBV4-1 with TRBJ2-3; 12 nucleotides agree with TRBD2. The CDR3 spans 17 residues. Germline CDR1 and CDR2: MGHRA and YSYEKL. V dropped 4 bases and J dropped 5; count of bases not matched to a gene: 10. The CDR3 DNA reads TGCGCCAGCAGCCGCAGGCTAGCGGGAGGGCCAAAAGATACGCAGTATTTT. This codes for CASSRRLAGGPKDTQYF.

The CDR3 spells CASSVVGGLSGNTIYF. In DNA, the CDR3 is TGTGCCAGCAGCGTAGTCGGCGGACTTTCTGGAAACACCATATATTTT. The rearrangement uses TRBV9 and TRBJ1-3; D is unresolved. The V and J ends lost 0 bases and 1 base respectively, with 11 bases between them. The CDR3 is made up of 16 amino acids. Germline assignment: CDR1 SGDLS and CDR2 YYNGEE.

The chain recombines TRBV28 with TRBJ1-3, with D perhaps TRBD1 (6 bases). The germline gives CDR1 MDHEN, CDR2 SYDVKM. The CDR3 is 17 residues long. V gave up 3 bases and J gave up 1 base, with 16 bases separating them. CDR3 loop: CASSLPGQTYSGNTIYF. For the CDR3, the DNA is TGTGCCAGCAGTTTGCCTGGACAGACTTATTCTGGAAACACCATATATTTT.

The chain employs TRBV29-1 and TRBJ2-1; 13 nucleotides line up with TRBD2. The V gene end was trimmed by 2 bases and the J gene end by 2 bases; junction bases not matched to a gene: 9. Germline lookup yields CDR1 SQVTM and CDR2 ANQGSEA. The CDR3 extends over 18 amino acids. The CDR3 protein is CSVEFNGLAGDTYNEQFF. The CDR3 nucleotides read TGCAGCGTTGAATTTAATGGACTAGCGGGAGATACCTACAATGAGCAGTTCTTC.

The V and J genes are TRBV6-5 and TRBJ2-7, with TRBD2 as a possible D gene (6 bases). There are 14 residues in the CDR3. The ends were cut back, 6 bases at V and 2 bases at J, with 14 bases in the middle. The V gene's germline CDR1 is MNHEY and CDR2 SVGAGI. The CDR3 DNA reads TGTGCCAGCAGCCGGGACTCTTCGACCTACGAGCAGTACTTC. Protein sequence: CASSRDSSTYEQYF.

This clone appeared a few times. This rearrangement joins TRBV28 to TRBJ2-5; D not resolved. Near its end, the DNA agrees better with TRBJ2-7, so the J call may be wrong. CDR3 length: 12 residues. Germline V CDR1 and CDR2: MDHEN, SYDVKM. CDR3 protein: CASSFQRHEQYF. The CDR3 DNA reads TGTGCCAGCAGTTTTCAGAGACACGAGCAGTACTTC.

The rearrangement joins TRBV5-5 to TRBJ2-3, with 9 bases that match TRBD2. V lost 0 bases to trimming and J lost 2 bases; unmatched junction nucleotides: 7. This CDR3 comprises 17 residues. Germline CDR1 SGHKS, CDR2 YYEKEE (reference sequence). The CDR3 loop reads CASSLAVLAGATDTQYF. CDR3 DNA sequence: TGTGCCAGCAGCTTGGCCGTCTTAGCGGGAGCCACAGATACGCAGTATTTT.

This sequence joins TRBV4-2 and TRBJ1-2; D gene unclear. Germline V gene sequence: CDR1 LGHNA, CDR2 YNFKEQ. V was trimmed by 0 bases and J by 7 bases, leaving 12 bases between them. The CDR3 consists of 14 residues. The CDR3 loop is CASSQDLRVGGYTF. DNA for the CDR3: TGTGCCAGCAGCCAAGATCTTCGGGTTGGTGGCTACACCTTC.

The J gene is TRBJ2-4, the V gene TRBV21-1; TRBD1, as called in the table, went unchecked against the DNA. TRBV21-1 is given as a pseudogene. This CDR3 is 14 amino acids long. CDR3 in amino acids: CASSKRDRVNRWYF. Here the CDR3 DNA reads TGTGCCAGCAGCAAACGGGACAGGGTGAATAGGTGGTACTTC.

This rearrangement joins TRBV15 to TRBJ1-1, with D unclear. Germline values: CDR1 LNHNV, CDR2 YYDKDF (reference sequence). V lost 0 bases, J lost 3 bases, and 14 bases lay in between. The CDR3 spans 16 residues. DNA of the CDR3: TGTGCCACCAGCAGAGATTTGATGGGCTTGGACACTGAAGCTTTCTTT. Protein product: CATSRDLMGLDTEAFF.

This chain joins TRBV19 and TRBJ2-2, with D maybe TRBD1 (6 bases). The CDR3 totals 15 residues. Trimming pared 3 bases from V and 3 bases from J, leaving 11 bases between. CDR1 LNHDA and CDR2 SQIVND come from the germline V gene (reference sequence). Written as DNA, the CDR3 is TGTGCCAGTAGTATCCAGGGGTGGGACACCGGGGAGCTGTTTTTT. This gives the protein CASSIQGWDTGELFF.

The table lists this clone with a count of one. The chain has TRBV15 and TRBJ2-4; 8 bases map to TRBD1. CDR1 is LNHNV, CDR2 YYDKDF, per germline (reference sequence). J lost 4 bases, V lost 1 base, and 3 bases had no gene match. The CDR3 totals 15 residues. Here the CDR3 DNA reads TGTGCCACCAGCAGAGCCGGGACAGGTAAAAACATTCAGTACTTC. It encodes CATSRAGTGKNIQYF.

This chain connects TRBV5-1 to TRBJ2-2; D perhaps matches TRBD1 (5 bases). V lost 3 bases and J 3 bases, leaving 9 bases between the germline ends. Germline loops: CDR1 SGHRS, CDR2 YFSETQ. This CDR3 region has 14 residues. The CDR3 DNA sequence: TGCGCCAGCAGCTCAGGGTTCGACACCGGGGAGCTGTTTTTT. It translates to CASSSGFDTGELFF. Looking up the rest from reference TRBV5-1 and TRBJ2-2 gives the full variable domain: KAGVTQTPRYLIKTRGQQVTLSCSPISGHRSVSWYQQTPGQGLQFLFEYFSETQRNKGNFPGRFSGRQFSNSRSEMNVSTLELGDSALYLCASSSGFDTGELFFGEGSRLTVL.

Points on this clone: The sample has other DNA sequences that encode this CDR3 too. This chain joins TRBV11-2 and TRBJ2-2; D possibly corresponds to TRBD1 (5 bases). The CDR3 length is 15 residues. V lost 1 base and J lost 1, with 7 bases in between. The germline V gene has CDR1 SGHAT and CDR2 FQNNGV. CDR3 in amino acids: CASSLVGQNTGELFF. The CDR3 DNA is TGTGCCAGCAGCTTAGTAGGACAGAACACCGGGGAGCTGTTTTTT.

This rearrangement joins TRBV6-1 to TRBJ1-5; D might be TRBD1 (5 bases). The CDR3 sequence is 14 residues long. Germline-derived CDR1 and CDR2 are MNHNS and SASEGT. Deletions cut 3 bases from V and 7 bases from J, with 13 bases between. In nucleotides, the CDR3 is TGTGCCAGCAGTGAGAGCAGGGCTTGGCAGCCCCAGCATTTT. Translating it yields CASSESRAWQPQHF.

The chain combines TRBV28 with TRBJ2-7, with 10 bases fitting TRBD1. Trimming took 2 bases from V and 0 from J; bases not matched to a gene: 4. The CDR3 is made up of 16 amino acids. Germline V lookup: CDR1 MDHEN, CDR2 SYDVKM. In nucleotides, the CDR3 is TGTGCCAGCAGTTTACTTGGGGACAGGGGCTCCTACGAGCAGTACTTC. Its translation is CASSLLGDRGSYEQYF.

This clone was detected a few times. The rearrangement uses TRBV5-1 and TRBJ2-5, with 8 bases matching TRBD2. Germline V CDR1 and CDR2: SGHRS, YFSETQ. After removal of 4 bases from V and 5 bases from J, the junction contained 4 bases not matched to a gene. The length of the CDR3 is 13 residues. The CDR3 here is CASSGGLVETQYF. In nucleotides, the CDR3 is TGCGCCAGCAGCGGGGGACTAGTGGAGACCCAGTACTTC.

DNA of the CDR3: TGTGCCAGCAGTTACTCGGGCGGGAGGGCCGGCTATGAGCAGTTCTTC. Its translation is CASSYSGGRAGYEQFF. This chain links TRBV6-5 with TRBJ2-1, with TRBD2 identical over 9 bases. Germline V gene data show CDR1 as MNHEY and CDR2 as SVGAGI. Trimming cost V 0 bases and J 8 bases; bases outside gene matches: 8. The length of the CDR3 is 16 residues.

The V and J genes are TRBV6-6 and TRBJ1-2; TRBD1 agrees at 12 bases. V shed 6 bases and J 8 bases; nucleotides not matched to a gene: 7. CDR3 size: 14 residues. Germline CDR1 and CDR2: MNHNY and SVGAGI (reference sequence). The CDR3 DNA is TGTGCCAGCAGCCCCCGGGACAGGGGGCTAGGCTACACCTTC. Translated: CASSPRDRGLGYTF.

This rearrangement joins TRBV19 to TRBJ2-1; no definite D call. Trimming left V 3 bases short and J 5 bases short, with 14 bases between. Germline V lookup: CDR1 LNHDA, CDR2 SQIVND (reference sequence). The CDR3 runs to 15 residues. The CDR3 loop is CASSIAVRLDNEQFF. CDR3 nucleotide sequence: TGTGCCAGTAGTATTGCCGTAAGACTTGACAATGAGCAGTTCTTC.

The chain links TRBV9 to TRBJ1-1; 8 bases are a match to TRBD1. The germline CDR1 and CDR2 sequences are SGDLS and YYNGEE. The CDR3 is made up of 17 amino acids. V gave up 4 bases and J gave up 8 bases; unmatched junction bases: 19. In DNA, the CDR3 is TGTGCCAGCAGCTCAAGGGCAGGGACAGGAAGGCGGGGAGAAGCTTTCTTT. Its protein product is CASSSRAGTGRRGEAFF.